This T cell receptor (beta chain) was captured by sequencing in a study of OX40 agonist ivuxolimab in advanced cancers. This clone has only a few counts. Sequencing was performed with immunoSEQ multiplex PCR; in TCRdb, only in-frame clones are kept and a portion is missing. The repertoire holds some 33,000 clones, with just under 90% as singletons. With 4 bases clipped from V and 4 bases from J, the junction kept 10 bases outside the gene matches. This CDR3 spans 16 amino acids. Germline CDR1 is SGHDN and CDR2 is FVKESK. The V and J genes are TRBV14 and TRBJ2-1; TRBD1 aligns across 7 bases. The material was CD4+ or CD8+ T cells sorted from blood, obtained in a trial of the OX40 agonist ivuxolimab. This clonotype originated in an adult with an advanced solid tumor such as melanoma, head and neck, liver or kidney cancer. The CDR3 is CASSPRQGALYNEQFF. CDR3 bases: TGTGCCAGCAGCCCCCGACAGGGCGCCCTATACAATGAGCAGTTCTTC.